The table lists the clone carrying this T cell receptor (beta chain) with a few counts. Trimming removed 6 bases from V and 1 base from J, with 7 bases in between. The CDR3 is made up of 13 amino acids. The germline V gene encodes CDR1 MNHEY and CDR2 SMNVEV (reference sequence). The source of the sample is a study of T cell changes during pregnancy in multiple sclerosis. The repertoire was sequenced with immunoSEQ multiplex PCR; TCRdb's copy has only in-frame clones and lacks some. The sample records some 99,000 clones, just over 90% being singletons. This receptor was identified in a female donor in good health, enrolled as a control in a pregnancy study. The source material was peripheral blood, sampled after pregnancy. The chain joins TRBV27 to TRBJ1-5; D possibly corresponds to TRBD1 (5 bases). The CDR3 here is CASSDRSNQPQHF. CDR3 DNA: TGTGCCAGCAGCGACAGAAGCAATCAGCCCCAGCATTTT.